This T cell receptor (beta chain) was sequenced during a study of cytomegalovirus exposure and HLA in healthy donors. Study-wide context: Around 200 million T cells yielded more than 95 million unique TCR beta sequences, as an earlier analysis found.

PCR primers comprised 60 Vbeta and 13 Jbeta primers. TCRdb's copy holds only in-frame clones and misses some; the assay was immunoSEQ multiplex PCR. The table lists fewer than 200,000 clones, more than 65% of them singletons. The CDR3 spans 14 residues. CDR1 ENHRY and CDR2 SYGVKD come from the germline V gene. This clone was picked up a small number of times. This sequence is one base from a far larger clone and is likely a read error. Donors consisted of healthy bone marrow donors. The sample taken for sequencing was PBMCs. The chain recombines TRBV10-3 with TRBJ1-4; D not resolved. The clonotype comes from a girl aged 2-10 years in good health and CMV-seropositive. CDR3 in DNA: TGTGCCAGCAGTGAATGGTTTAACGCGATAAAACTGTTTTTT. It translates to CASSEWFNAIKLFF.